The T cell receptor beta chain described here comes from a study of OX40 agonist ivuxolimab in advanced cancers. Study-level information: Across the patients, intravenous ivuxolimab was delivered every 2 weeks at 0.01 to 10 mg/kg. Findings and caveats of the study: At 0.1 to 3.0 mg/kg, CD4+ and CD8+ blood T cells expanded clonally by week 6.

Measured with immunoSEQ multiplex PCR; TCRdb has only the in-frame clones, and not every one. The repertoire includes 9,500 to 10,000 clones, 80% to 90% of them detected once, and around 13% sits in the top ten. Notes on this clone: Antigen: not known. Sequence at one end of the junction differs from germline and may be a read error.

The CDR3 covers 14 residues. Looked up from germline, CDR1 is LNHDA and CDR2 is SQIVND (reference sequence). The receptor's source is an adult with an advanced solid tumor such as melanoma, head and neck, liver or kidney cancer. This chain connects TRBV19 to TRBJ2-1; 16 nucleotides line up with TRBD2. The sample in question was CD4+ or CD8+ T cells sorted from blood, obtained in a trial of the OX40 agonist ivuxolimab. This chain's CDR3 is CASSVAGTSGRGVF. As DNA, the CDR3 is TGTGCCAGTAGTGTAGCCGGGACTAGCGGGAGGGGTGTCTTC.